This T cell receptor (beta chain) appears in the sequencing data of a study of patients and donors after allogeneic stem cell transplantation. From the RT-PCR reads, TCRdb called clonotypes with MiXCR, one entry per CDR3 protein. The sample carries about 200,000 distinct CDR3 sequences, less than 50% recorded once. Sequenced sample: blood, either unsorted or a sorted T cell fraction (not recorded which). This TCR derives from a human donor who was either an allogeneic HSCT recipient or a stem cell or donor lymphocyte infusion donor (not recorded which). It is not recorded whose cells these are; they may come from a transplant donor.

This CDR3 is CSVDRANTEAFF. DNA of the CDR3: TGCAGCGTTGACAGGGCGAACACTGAAGCTTTCTTT. The chain uses TRBV29-1 and TRBJ1-1, with D perhaps matching TRBD1 (5 bases). In germline, CDR1 is SQVTM, CDR2 ANQGSEA. The CDR3 sequence is 12 residues long. The ends were cut back, 3 bases at V and 1 base at J, with 6 bases in the middle.